The 26 T cell receptor beta chains listed next were all sequenced from one sample in a study of blood T cells in healthy people across ages. Alongside a J-beta primer mix, a sample-barcoded 5' primer served in a second PCR lasting roughly 6 to 11 cycles. Via MiXCR, TCRdb re-called the 5' RACE reads, giving one row per CDR3 protein. The repertoire holds roughly 800,000 distinct CDR3 sequences, roughly 50% seen once, with 20% to 25% in the top ten. Specimen: blood. The receptors originated from a young man in good health.

The V and J genes are TRBV15 and TRBJ2-1, with 15 nucleotides matching TRBD2. The CDR3 extends over 17 amino acids. From germline, CDR1 is LNHNV and CDR2 YYDKDF (reference sequence). J lost 9 bases, V lost 4 bases, and 10 bases had no gene match. CDR3 loop: CATSTRGLAGGRLEQFF. Here the CDR3 DNA reads TGTGCCACCAGCACCCGAGGACTAGCGGGAGGGCGGCTTGAGCAGTTCTTC.

The V gene is TRBV4-3, the J gene TRBJ2-3; the D gene is possibly TRBD1 (6 bases). The germline gives CDR1 LGHNA, CDR2 YSLEER. Between the trimmed V and J ends, which lost 0 bases and 3 bases, there was a span of 7 bases. The CDR3 has 14 residues. Written as DNA, the CDR3 is TGCGCCAGCAGCCAAGAGAGGGGGACAGATACGCAGTATTTT. It encodes CASSQERGTDTQYF.

Only a few counts were recorded for this clonotype. The gene calls are TRBV29-1 and TRBJ2-7; D might be TRBD1 or TRBD2, each matching 5 bases. The V gene's germline CDR1 is SQVTM and CDR2 ANQGSEA. This CDR3 region has 13 residues. Trimming cost V 6 bases and J 6 bases, with 18 bases left between them. The CDR3, as DNA: TGCAGCGTGACGGGGCAATACCGGGGCGAGCAGTACTTC. Translating it yields CSVTGQYRGEQYF.

The CDR3 loop reads CASRLNLDNYEQYF. The CDR3 bases are TGTGCCAGCCGGCTCAACCTCGACAACTACGAGCAGTACTTC. This chain links TRBV7-2 with TRBJ2-7; D not resolved. The CDR3 is 14 residues long. Trimming stripped 8 bases from V and 3 bases from J, with 17 bases between. Germline loops: CDR1 SGHTA, CDR2 FQGNSA.

The V gene is TRBV2, the J gene TRBJ2-3; a weak D match, TRBD2 (5 bases). V was clipped by 7 bases and J by 6 bases, with 17 bases between them. Germline values: CDR1 SNHLY, CDR2 FYNNEI. The CDR3 extends over 14 amino acids. In DNA, the CDR3 is TGTGCCAGCACCAGGAGAGGGTTAGGTGATACGCAGTATTTT. It codes for CASTRRGLGDTQYF. Based on the CDR3 plus reference TRBV2 and TRBJ2-3, the full variable domain is EPEVTQTPSHQVTQMGQEVILRCVPISNHLYFYWYRQILGQKVEFLVSFYNNEISEKSEIFDDQFSVERPDGSNFTLKIRSTKLEDSAMYFCASTRRGLGDTQYFGPGTRLTVL.

This clonotype has just a few counts. The chain has TRBV19 and TRBJ2-1; D may be TRBD1 (6 bases). Germline V gene sequence: CDR1 LNHDA, CDR2 SQIVND (reference sequence). The V and J ends lost 5 bases and 6 bases respectively, with 8 bases between them. The CDR3 has 12 amino acids. CDR3 amino acids: CASSARGNEQFF. The CDR3 nucleotides read TGTGCCAGTAGTGCCAGGGGCAATGAGCAGTTCTTC.

The chain carries TRBV30 and TRBJ2-3, with 7 bases fitting TRBD2. Germline V CDR1 and CDR2: GTSNPN, SVGIG (reference sequence). CDR3 length equals 14 residues. V lost 2 bases, J lost 1 base, and 3 bases stayed unmatched. The CDR3, as DNA: TGTGCCTGGAGTATCAGCGGGGGCACAGATACGCAGTATTTT. Protein sequence: CAWSISGGTDTQYF. The variable domain in full, with the rest retrieved from reference TRBV30 and TRBJ2-3, is SQTIHQWPATLVQPVGSPLSLECTVEGTSNPNLYWYRQAAGRGLQLLFYSVGIGQISSEVPQNLSASRPQDRQFILSSKKLLLSDSGFYLCAWSISGGTDTQYFGPGTRLTVL.

This clonotype was detected a few times. This chain joins TRBV10-3 and TRBJ2-7, with 7 bases aligning to TRBD2. The CDR3 totals 17 residues. Germline values: CDR1 ENHRY, CDR2 SYGVKD. V lost 5 bases, J lost 1 base, and 14 bases stayed unmatched. As DNA, the CDR3 is TGTGCCATCAGTCAGAGAAGGGTGCGGGAGCAATCCTACGAGCAGTACTTC. The encoded protein is CAISQRRVREQSYEQYF.

This clonotype was found a few times. The chain carries TRBV6-1 and TRBJ1-6, with D hard to call. This CDR3 is built from 10 residues. Germline CDR1 reads MNHNS; CDR2 reads SASEGT. Trimming stripped 3 bases from V and 12 bases from J, with 3 bases between. In DNA form, the CDR3 reads TGTGCCAGCAGTGAGGGACCCCTCCACTTT. Protein: CASSEGPLHF.

This chain links TRBV29-1 with TRBJ1-2; TRBD1 is a possible D gene (5 bases). V shed 6 bases and J shed 1 base, with 9 bases lying between them. The germline V gene encodes CDR1 SQVTM and CDR2 ANQGSEA. The CDR3 length is 12 residues. The CDR3 is CSVGDLNYGYTF. In nucleotides, the CDR3 is TGCAGCGTGGGGGATCTTAACTATGGCTACACCTTC.

This clonotype has a handful of counts. The V call is TRBV11-2, the J call TRBJ2-1, with D hard to call. This CDR3 is 13 amino acids long. Trimming stripped 2 bases from V and 2 bases from J, with 4 bases between. Per the germline V gene, CDR1 is SGHAT and CDR2 is FQNNGV. CDR3 sequence: CASSLYAYNEQFF. CDR3 nucleotides: TGTGCCAGCAGCTTATACGCCTACAATGAGCAGTTCTTC. Together with reference TRBV11-2 and TRBJ2-1, the CDR3 gives the full variable domain: EAGVAQSPRYKIIEKRQSVAFWCNPISGHATLYWYQQILGQGPKLLIQFQNNGVVDDSQLPKDRFSAERLKGVDSTLKIQPAKLEDSAVYLCASSLYAYNEQFFGPGTRLTVL.

A few counts support this clonotype. The chain links TRBV6-5 to TRBJ2-1; D possibly matches TRBD1 or TRBD2 (5 bases each). The CDR3 runs to 14 residues. V gave up 6 bases and J gave up 4 bases, with 13 bases separating them. Germline CDR1 reads MNHEY; CDR2 reads SVGAGI. This CDR3 reads CASRPGRVYNEQFF. The CDR3, as DNA: TGTGCCAGCAGGCCGGGACGGGTGTACAATGAGCAGTTCTTC.

About this clonotype itself: Compared with germline, one end of the junction differs, possibly owing to a read error. This chain links TRBV10-3 with TRBJ2-7; 7 positions match TRBD1. Germline V gives CDR1 ENHRY, CDR2 SYGVKD. This CDR3 contains 15 residues. The CDR3 sequence is CAISESETGLYEQYF. Here the CDR3 DNA reads TGTGCTATCAGTGAGTCGGAGACAGGGCTATACGAGCAGTACTTC.

J is TRBJ1-6 and V is TRBV12-3 or TRBV12-4, with 10 bases that match TRBD1. Trimming at V came to 6 bases and at J to 2 bases, leaving 4 bases not matched to a gene. CDR3 length: 16 amino acids. The DNA for the CDR3 is TGTGCCAGCAGACAGACAGGGGGCGCCTATAATTCACCCCTCCACTTT. It encodes CASRQTGGAYNSPLHF.

This clonotype was observed a few times. The chain joins TRBV7-6 to TRBJ2-1; D call uncertain. Germline CDR1 SGHVS, CDR2 FNYEAQ. Trimming left V 2 bases short and J 11 bases short, with 7 bases between. This CDR3 is 11 amino acids long. For the CDR3, the DNA is TGTGCCAGCAGCTTAAAACAACAGCAGTTCTTC. It is translated as CASSLKQQQFF.

This sequence joins TRBV27 and TRBJ2-7; 7 bases map to TRBD2. Germline V CDR1 and CDR2: MNHEY, SMNVEV (reference sequence). The junction had 13 bases not matched to a gene; V was cut back by 3 bases and J by 5 bases. This CDR3 spans 16 amino acids. CDR3 sequence: CASSFWGGRPRNEQYF. In DNA, the CDR3 is TGTGCCAGCAGTTTTTGGGGGGGTCGCCCTCGCAACGAGCAGTACTTC.

This clonotype was recorded many times. The chain links TRBV6-5 to TRBJ2-7; D perhaps matches TRBD1 (6 bases). Germline-derived CDR1 and CDR2 are MNHEY and SVGAGI. V dropped 2 bases and J dropped 6 bases, with 11 bases sitting between them. The CDR3 has 13 amino acids. The CDR3 is CASSYTTGSEQYF. CDR3 in DNA: TGTGCCAGCAGTTACACGACAGGTAGCGAGCAGTACTTC.

This clonotype has a handful of counts. This chain joins TRBV12-3 or TRBV12-4 and TRBJ2-6; D remains unclear. V was pared by 2 bases and J by 2 bases, with 4 bases between. CDR3 length equals 14 residues. The CDR3 loop reads CASSLWTGANVLTF. The CDR3 DNA sequence: TGTGCCAGCAGTTTATGGACTGGGGCCAACGTCCTGACTTTC.

The chain couples TRBV6-5 to TRBJ2-5, with TRBD2 as a possible D gene (5 bases). The J call may be faulty, since TRBJ2-7 better matches the DNA end. Germline-derived CDR1 and CDR2 are MNHEY and SVGAGI. This CDR3 region has 12 residues. CDR3 sequence: CASGGRFYEQYF. CDR3 in DNA: TGTGCCAGCGGAGGACGATTTTACGAGCAGTACTTC.

The rearrangement joins TRBV27 to TRBJ1-1; 10 nucleotides line up with TRBD1. V was pared by 8 bases and J by 3 bases, with 9 bases of the junction left unmatched. Germline lookup yields CDR1 MNHEY and CDR2 SMNVEV (reference sequence). CDR3 length equals 15 residues. This CDR3 reads CASLIRTGGDTEAFF. In DNA form, the CDR3 reads TGTGCCAGCCTTATCAGGACAGGGGGGGACACTGAAGCTTTCTTT.

The rearrangement joins TRBV12-3 or TRBV12-4 to TRBJ2-1, with D tentatively TRBD1 (5 bases). The germline V and J ends were trimmed by 8 bases and 5 bases, with 25 bases remaining between them. The CDR3 totals 17 residues. CDR3 in amino acids: CASGHRPSPSGNNEQFF. CDR3 sequence (DNA): TGTGCCAGCGGACACCGGCCCAGTCCGTCAGGCAACAATGAGCAGTTCTTC.

This clonotype was observed a handful of times. The CDR3 sequence is CASSNGRYQPQHF. CDR3 coding DNA: TGCGCCAGCAGCAACGGCCGATATCAGCCCCAGCATTTT. The chain couples TRBV4-3 to TRBJ1-5; no reliable D call. Germline V gene lookup returns CDR1 LGHNA and CDR2 YSLEER. Trimming removed 5 bases from V and 5 bases from J, with 10 bases in between. The CDR3 loop spans 13 amino acids.

The chain employs TRBV7-9 and TRBJ2-7; TRBD1 agrees at 8 bases. Germline CDR1 reads SEHNR; CDR2 reads FQNEAQ (reference sequence). Germline trimming cut 5 bases from V and 3 bases from J; bases unmatched to any gene: 6. The CDR3 is made up of 14 amino acids. For the CDR3, the DNA is TGTGCCAGCAGCGGATCGGGACAGGACTACGAGCAGTACTTC. This codes for CASSGSGQDYEQYF.

The chain combines TRBV12-3 or TRBV12-4 with TRBJ2-7; 10 nucleotides agree with TRBD2. The CDR3 loop spans 14 amino acids. Trimming cost V 6 bases and J 4 bases; bases outside gene matches: 6. The DNA for the CDR3 is TGTGCCAGCAGGGAGACTAGCGGGCCTTACGAGCAGTACTTC. This sequence encodes CASRETSGPYEQYF.

This rearrangement joins TRBV20-1 to TRBJ2-1, with D possibly matching TRBD1 (5 bases). This CDR3 has 14 residues. V was clipped by 0 bases and J by 4 bases, with 10 bases between them. Germline assignment: CDR1 DFQATT and CDR2 SNEGSKA (reference sequence). CDR3: CSARDRVMYNEQFF. The CDR3 DNA follows: TGCAGTGCTAGAGACAGGGTGATGTACAATGAGCAGTTCTTC.

The chain combines TRBV7-2 with TRBJ2-1; weak D call: TRBD2 (6 bases). Deletions cut 8 bases from V and 1 base from J, with 15 bases between. This CDR3 has 15 amino acids. CDR1 is SGHTA and CDR2 is FQGNSA in the germline V gene. As DNA, the CDR3 is TGTGCCAGCGACCGGGGGATCGGGTCCTACAATGAGCAGTTCTTC. Encoded protein: CASDRGIGSYNEQFF.